Listed below are T cell receptor beta chains from one sample, sequenced in a study of blood T cell repertoires in COVID-19. Assay: immunoSEQ multiplex PCR; the TCRdb copy retains only in-frame clones and omits some. Here the sample spans 250,000 to 300,000 clones, under 90% being singletons. Sequencing was done on a sample of peripheral blood. Every receptor here comes from a woman aged 60-75 years with active or convalescent COVID-19. Each CDR3 is given with its conserved first and last residue. A D gene is named only where the DNA matches it firmly. Clone size appears in some rows only: once, few, many, or a class for an expanded clone.

d_gene	j_gene	abundance	v_gene	CDR3aa	CDR3nt
TRBD2	TRBJ2-1	.	TRBV5-1	CASLPLAGGGNEQFF	TGCGCCAGCCTTCCCCTAGCGGGGGGCGGCAATGAGCAGTTCTTC
.	TRBJ2-3	.	TRBV5-1	CASSLTLDTDTQYF	TGCGCCAGCAGCCTGACCCTAGACACAGATACGCAGTATTTT
TRBD2	TRBJ2-2	.	TRBV9	CASSVGSGTATGELFF	TGTGCCAGCAGCGTAGGAAGCGGGACCGCCACCGGGGAGCTGTTTTTT
.	TRBJ1-3	few	TRBV9	CASSTNNRENTIYF	TGTGCCAGCAGCACCAACAACAGGGAAAACACCATATATTTT
TRBD2	TRBJ2-1	few	TRBV10-3	CAISEELSGGANEQFF	TGTGCCATCAGTGAGGAGTTAAGCGGGGGGGCTAATGAGCAGTTCTTC
TRBD1	TRBJ2-7	.	TRBV28	CASSIIRFTPGQVYPYEQYF	TGTGCCAGCAGTATCATCCGGTTTACCCCTGGACAGGTCTATCCCTACGAGCAGTACTTC
.	TRBJ1-3	.	TRBV13	CASSLGSTGTGNTIYF	TGTGCCAGCAGCTTAGGTTCGACAGGAACTGGAAACACCATATATTTT
TRBD2	TRBJ2-1	.	TRBV7-2	CASSYRLAGAPRNEQFF	TGTGCCAGCAGCTATCGACTAGCGGGGGCCCCGAGGAATGAGCAGTTCTTC
.	TRBJ1-5	.	TRBV2	CASSRGNQPQHF	TGTGCCAGCAGTAGGGGGAATCAGCCCCAGCATTTT
TRBD2	TRBJ2-2	.	TRBV10-3	CAISRGLAGQNTGELFF	TGTGCCATCAGTAGGGGACTAGCGGGGCAGAACACCGGGGAGCTGTTTTTT
TRBD1	TRBJ2-7	many	TRBV5-6	CASSFGQGLYF	TGTGCCAGCAGCTTCGGACAGGGGCTTTACTTC
TRBD1	TRBJ2-7	.	TRBV7-2	CASSFDRASYEQYF	TGTGCCAGCAGCTTTGACAGGGCAAGCTACGAGCAGTACTTC
.	TRBJ1-2	once	TRBV6-5	CANSYRGGSLYGYTF	TGTGCCAACAGTTATAGGGGGGGCTCCCTCTATGGCTACACCTTC
TRBD2	TRBJ2-5	.	TRBV6-5	CASSYAWSGGETQYF	TGTGCCAGCAGTTACGCCTGGAGCGGGGGGGAGACCCAGTACTTC
TRBD1	TRBJ1-5	.	TRBV30	CAWRTGGNQPQHF	TGTGCCTGGAGAACAGGGGGCAATCAGCCCCAGCATTTT